The present entry profiles one T cell receptor (beta chain) with its context. This specimen comes from a study of blood T cell repertoires in COVID-19. The overall study: The study drew acute and convalescent COVID-19 samples from the United States, Italy and Spain.

All enrollees were roughly 18 to 90 years old and from about two dozen US areas. Germline lookup yields CDR1 SGHNT and CDR2 YYREEE (reference sequence). Unmatched junction bases numbered 11, after V lost 1 base and J lost 7 bases. This CDR3 is 17 amino acids long. Sequencing used immunoSEQ multiplex PCR; TCRdb keeps in-frame clones, though not all of them. The sample records 200,000 or so clones, roughly 90% being singletons. This clonotype was obtained from a woman between 18 and 29 years old who had recovered from COVID-19. Material: PBMCs or T cells enriched from blood (not recorded which). The chain carries TRBV5-4 and TRBJ1-6; 7 nucleotides align to TRBD1. The CDR3 nucleotides are TGTGCCAGCAGCTTGAGGCCCCCGGGACAGTTCAATTCACCCCTCCACTTT. Its translation is CASSLRPPGQFNSPLHF.